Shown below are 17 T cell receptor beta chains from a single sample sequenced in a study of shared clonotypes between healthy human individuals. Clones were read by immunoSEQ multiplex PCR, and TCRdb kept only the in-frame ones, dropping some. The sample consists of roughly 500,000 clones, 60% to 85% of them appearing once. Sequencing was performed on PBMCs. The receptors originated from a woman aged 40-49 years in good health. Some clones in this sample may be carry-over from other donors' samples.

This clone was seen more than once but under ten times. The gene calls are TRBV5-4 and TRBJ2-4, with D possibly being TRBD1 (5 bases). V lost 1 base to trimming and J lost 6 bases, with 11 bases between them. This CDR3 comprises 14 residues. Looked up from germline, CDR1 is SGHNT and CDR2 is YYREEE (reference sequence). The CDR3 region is CASSLWGLGNIQYF. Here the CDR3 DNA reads TGTGCCAGCAGCTTGTGGGGCTTGGGAAACATTCAGTACTTC.

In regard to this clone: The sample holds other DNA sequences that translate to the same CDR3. The CDR3 loop reads CASRTSGYNEQFF. The DNA of the CDR3 is TGCGCCAGCAGGACTAGCGGTTACAATGAGCAGTTCTTC. The V call is TRBV10-2, the J call TRBJ2-1, with 9 bases matching TRBD2. The CDR3 extends over 13 amino acids. In germline, CDR1 is WSHSY, CDR2 SAAADI. V shed 6 bases and J 4 bases; nucleotides not matched to a gene: 1.

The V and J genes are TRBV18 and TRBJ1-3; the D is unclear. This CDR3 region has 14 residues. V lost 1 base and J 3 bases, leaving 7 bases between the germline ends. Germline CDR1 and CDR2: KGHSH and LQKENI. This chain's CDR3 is CASSPQADGNTIYF. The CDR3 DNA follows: TGTGCCAGCTCACCACAAGCAGATGGAAACACCATATATTTT.

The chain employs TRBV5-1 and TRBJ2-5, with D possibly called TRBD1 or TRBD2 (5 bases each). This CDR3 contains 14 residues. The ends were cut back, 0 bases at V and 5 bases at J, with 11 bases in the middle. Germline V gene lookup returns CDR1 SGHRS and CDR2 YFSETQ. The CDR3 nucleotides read TGCGCCAGCAGCTTGGGGGGGAGAAAGGAGACCCAGTACTTC. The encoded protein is CASSLGGRKETQYF.

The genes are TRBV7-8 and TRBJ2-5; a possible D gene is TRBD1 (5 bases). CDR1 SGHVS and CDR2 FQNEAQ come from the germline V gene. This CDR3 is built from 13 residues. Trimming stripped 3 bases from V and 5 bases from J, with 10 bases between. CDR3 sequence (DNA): TGTGCCAGCAGCTTCAGGGTGTTGGAGACCCAGTACTTC. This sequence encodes CASSFRVLETQYF.

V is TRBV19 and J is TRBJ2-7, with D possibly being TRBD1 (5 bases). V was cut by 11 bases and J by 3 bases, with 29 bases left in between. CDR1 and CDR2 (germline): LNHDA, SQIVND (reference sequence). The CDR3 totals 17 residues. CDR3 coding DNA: TGTGCCGCCGGACACGTGCCCAGTTCGTTATTAGGCTACGAGCAGTACTTC. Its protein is CAAGHVPSSLLGYEQYF.

DNA of the CDR3: TGCGCCAGCAGCCAATCCGGGACTAGCGGGAGGCGCTACGAGCAGTACTTC. Translation: CASSQSGTSGRRYEQYF. The rearrangement joins TRBV4-1 to TRBJ2-7; 15 bases are shared with TRBD2. There are 17 residues in the CDR3. The J segment lost 3 bases and the V segment lost 2 bases, leaving 5 bases of the junction unmatched. Germline CDR1 reads MGHRA; CDR2 reads YSYEKL.

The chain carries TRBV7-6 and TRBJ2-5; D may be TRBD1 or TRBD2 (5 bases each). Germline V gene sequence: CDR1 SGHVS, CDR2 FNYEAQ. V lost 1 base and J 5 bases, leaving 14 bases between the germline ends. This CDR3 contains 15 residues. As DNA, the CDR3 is TGTGCCAGCAGCTTAGAGGCAGGGTCGGGGGAGACCCAGTACTTC. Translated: CASSLEAGSGETQYF.

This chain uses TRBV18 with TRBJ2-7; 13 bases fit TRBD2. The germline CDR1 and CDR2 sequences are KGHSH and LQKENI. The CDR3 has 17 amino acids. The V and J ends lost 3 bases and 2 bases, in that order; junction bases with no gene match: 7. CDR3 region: CASSPSGLAGAAYEQYF. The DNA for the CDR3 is TGTGCCAGCTCACCCTCAGGACTAGCGGGAGCAGCCTACGAGCAGTACTTC.

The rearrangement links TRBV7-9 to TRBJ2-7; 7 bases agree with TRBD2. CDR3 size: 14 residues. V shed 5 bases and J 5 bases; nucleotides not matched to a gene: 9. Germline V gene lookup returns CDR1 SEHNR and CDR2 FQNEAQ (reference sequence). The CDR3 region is CASSREEGTHEQYF. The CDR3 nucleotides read TGTGCCAGCAGCCGGGAGGAAGGGACCCACGAGCAGTACTTC.

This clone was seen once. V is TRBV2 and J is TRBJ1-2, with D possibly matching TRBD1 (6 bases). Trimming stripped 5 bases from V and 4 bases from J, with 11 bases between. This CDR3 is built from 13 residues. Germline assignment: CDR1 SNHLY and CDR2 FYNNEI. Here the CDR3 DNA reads TGTGCCAGCAGTCGACCGGGGGCCTATGGCTACACCTTC. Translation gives CASSRPGAYGYTF.

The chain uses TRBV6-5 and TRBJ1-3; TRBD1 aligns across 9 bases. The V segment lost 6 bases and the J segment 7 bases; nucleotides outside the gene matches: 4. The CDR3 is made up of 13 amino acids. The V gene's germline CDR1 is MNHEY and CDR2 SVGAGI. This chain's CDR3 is CASRWTGANTIYF. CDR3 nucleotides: TGTGCCAGCAGGTGGACAGGGGCGAACACCATATATTTT.

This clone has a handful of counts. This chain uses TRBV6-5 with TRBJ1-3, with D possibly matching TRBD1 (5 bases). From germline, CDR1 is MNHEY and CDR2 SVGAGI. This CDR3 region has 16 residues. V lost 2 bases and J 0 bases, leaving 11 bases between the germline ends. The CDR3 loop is CASSYRTRSSGNTIYF. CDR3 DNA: TGTGCCAGCAGTTACCGGACAAGGAGCTCTGGAAACACCATATATTTT.

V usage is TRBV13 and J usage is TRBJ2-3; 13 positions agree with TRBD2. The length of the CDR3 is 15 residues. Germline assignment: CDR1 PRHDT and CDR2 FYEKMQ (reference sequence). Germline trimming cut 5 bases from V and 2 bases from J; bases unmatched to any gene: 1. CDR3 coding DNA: TGTGCCAGCAGCGGGACTAGCGGGATCACAGATACGCAGTATTTT. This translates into CASSGTSGITDTQYF.

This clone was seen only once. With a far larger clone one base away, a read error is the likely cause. The CDR3 coding sequence is TGCGCCAGTTCGGGGACAAAATCGTGGAGCACTGAAGCTTTCTTT. This sequence encodes CASSGTKSWSTEAFF. This chain joins TRBV5-1 and TRBJ1-1, with a weak D call TRBD1 (6 bases). Germline-derived CDR1 and CDR2 are SGHRS and YFSETQ. The CDR3 contains 15 residues. V lost 8 bases and J lost 4, with 21 bases in between.

This CDR3 is CASSLGTGEDEKLFF. The CDR3 DNA reads as TGCGCCAGCAGCTTGGGGACAGGGGAGGATGAAAAACTGTTTTTT. This chain uses TRBV5-1 with TRBJ1-4; 9 bases agree with TRBD1. This CDR3 is built from 15 residues. Trimming removed 0 bases from V and 6 bases from J; junction bases left unmatched: 3. The V gene's germline CDR1 is SGHRS and CDR2 YFSETQ.

The CDR3 nucleotides are TGTGCCAGTAGTAAACTAGGACTGGAGAACACCGGGGAGCTGTTTTTT. Protein product: CASSKLGLENTGELFF. The chain couples TRBV19 to TRBJ2-2; possibly TRBD2 for D (5 bases). V dropped 4 bases and J dropped 1 base, with 13 bases sitting between them. The CDR3 has 16 amino acids. Per germline, CDR1 LNHDA and CDR2 SQIVND (reference sequence).